These 7 T cell receptor beta chains originate from one sample sequenced in a study of regulatory T cells in long-lasting Graves disease. CDR3 regions were amplified by Arm-PCR using iRepertoire HTBI primers to build TCR beta libraries. TCRdb re-derived calls from the multiplex PCR reads in MiXCR, one entry per CDR3 protein. This table holds around 450,000 distinct CDR3 sequences, about 22% found once. Regarding time point: persistent/refractory GD, antithyroid drugs over 5 years with positive TRAb. Following extraction of RNA from PBMCs, that RNA was used to make the TCR library. The sequencing used peripheral blood mononuclear cells (PBMCs), collected when the disease was refractory, from a patient treated with antithyroid drugs. Receptors were obtained from a female donor with Graves disease.

Many counts were recorded for this clonotype. V usage is TRBV5-1 and J usage is TRBJ2-2; maybe TRBD2 (5 bases). There are 15 residues in the CDR3. The ends were cut back, 1 base at V and 4 bases at J, with 11 bases in the middle. Germline loops: CDR1 SGHRS, CDR2 YFSETQ. The CDR3 sequence: CASSLYQAGTGELFF. CDR3 in DNA: TGCGCCAGCAGCTTGTATCAGGCGGGCACCGGGGAGCTGTTTTTT.

The chain couples TRBV19 to TRBJ2-3; weak D call: TRBD1 (5 bases). The CDR3 is 17 residues long. Looked up from germline, CDR1 is LNHDA and CDR2 is SQIVND (reference sequence). Trimming removed 3 bases from V and 2 bases from J, with 18 bases in between. The CDR3 sequence: CASSIWLKGRNTDTQYF. The CDR3 nucleotides read TGTGCCAGTAGTATTTGGCTTAAGGGGCGCAACACAGATACGCAGTATTTT.

This chain connects TRBV18 to TRBJ2-7, with 7 bases aligning to TRBD1. The CDR3 has 14 residues. The trim removed 5 bases at V and 3 bases at J, leaving 7 bases unmatched. Germline CDR1 reads KGHSH; CDR2 reads LQKENI. The CDR3 protein is CASSTGQTSYEQYF. The CDR3 bases are TGTGCCAGCTCAACGGGACAGACGAGCTACGAGCAGTACTTC. Full variable domain (outside the CDR3, taken from reference TRBV18 and TRBJ2-7): NAGVMQNPRHLVRRRGQEARLRCSPMKGHSHVYWYRQLPEEGLKFMVYLQKENIIDESGMPKERFSAEFPKEGPSILRIQQVVRGDSAAYFCASSTGQTSYEQYFGPGTRLTVT.

This clonotype has ten or more counts. The V call is TRBV7-9, the J call TRBJ1-4, with 8 bases identical to TRBD1. Trimming cost V 5 bases and J 8 bases; bases outside gene matches: 10. This CDR3 has 15 amino acids. CDR1 is SEHNR and CDR2 is FQNEAQ in the germline V gene (reference sequence). The CDR3 bases are TGTGCCAGCAGCCTGTCCGACAGGGGAGAGGAAAAACTGTTTTTT. This encodes CASSLSDRGEEKLFF.

This clonotype was seen ten or more times. The chain has TRBV27 and TRBJ1-6; D unclear. Germline CDR1 reads MNHEY; CDR2 reads SMNVEV (reference sequence). CDR3 length equals 15 residues. The V end was cut by 0 bases, the J end by 6 bases, with 9 bases between. The CDR3 DNA reads TGTGCCAGCAGTTTATCCGCGGTGGGTAATTCACCCCTCCACTTT. Its protein is CASSLSAVGNSPLHF.

The chain employs TRBV11-1 and TRBJ1-4, with a weak D call TRBD1 (6 bases). CDR1 and CDR2 (germline): SGHAT, FQDESV (reference sequence). This CDR3 spans 14 amino acids. V shed 4 bases and J shed 4 bases, with 10 bases lying between them. The CDR3 region is CASSSDRINEKLFF. The CDR3 DNA reads TGTGCCAGCAGCTCGGACAGAATTAATGAAAAACTGTTTTTT.

This clonotype has more than one count but fewer than ten. The chain is built from TRBV12-3 or TRBV12-4 and TRBJ1-5, with D maybe TRBD1 (5 bases). The CDR3 length is 12 residues. V lost 6 bases, J lost 9 bases, and 12 bases lay in between. CDR3 region: CASRWPQGPQHF. The CDR3, as DNA: TGTGCCAGCAGGTGGCCCCAGGGGCCCCAGCATTTT.